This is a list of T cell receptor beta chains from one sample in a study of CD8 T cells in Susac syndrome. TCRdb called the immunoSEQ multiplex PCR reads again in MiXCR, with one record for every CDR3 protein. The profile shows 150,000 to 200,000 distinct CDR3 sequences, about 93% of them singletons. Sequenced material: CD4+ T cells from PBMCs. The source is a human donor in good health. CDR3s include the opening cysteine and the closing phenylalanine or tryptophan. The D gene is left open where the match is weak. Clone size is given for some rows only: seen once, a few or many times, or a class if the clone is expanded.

CASSPIEEGNYGYTF	TGCGCCAGCAGCCCCATCGAGGAGGGCAACTATGGCTACACCTTC	NA	TRBV5-1	NA	TRBJ1-2
CASSPQGGNEKLFF	TGTGCCAGCAGTCCTCAGGGGGGGAATGAAAAACTGTTTTTT	NA	TRBV12-3/TRBV12-4	TRBD1	TRBJ1-4
CASIPTSGANQPQHF	TGTGCCAGTATCCCGACGTCGGGTGCCAATCAGCCCCAGCATTTT	NA	TRBV19	NA	TRBJ1-5
CASSLRTGKTDTQYF	TGTGCCAGCAGCCTAAGGACAGGGAAGACAGATACGCAGTATTTT	once	TRBV13	TRBD1	TRBJ2-3
CASSLVSGVTYEQYF	TGTGCCAGCAGCTTAGTATCAGGGGTGACCTACGAGCAGTACTTC	NA	TRBV7-2	NA	TRBJ2-7
CASSFGDSGYGYTF	TGCGCCAGCAGCTTCGGGGATTCGGGCTATGGCTACACCTTC	NA	TRBV5-1	NA	TRBJ1-2
CASRRGPYEQYF	TGCGCCAGCAGGAGGGGCCCCTACGAGCAGTACTTC	NA	TRBV5-1	NA	TRBJ2-7
CASSQDGTGSDTQYF	TGTGCCAGCAGCCAGGATGGGACAGGGTCAGATACGCAGTATTTT	NA	TRBV3-1	TRBD1	TRBJ2-3
CASSQGTGGSGYGYTF	TGTGCCAGCAGCCAAGGTACAGGGGGCTCTGGCTATGGCTACACCTTC	NA	TRBV3-1	TRBD1	TRBJ1-2
CATSDSKRGPPYEQYF	TGTGCCACCAGTGATTCAAAGCGGGGGCCGCCCTACGAGCAGTACTTC	NA	TRBV24-1	TRBD2	TRBJ2-7
CASSLVSGTYGYTF	TGTGCCAGCAGTTTAGTATCGGGGACCTATGGCTACACCTTC	NA	TRBV12-3/TRBV12-4	NA	TRBJ1-2
CSAKKAGAKNIQYF	TGCAGTGCTAAGAAAGCGGGGGCGAAAAACATTCAGTACTTC	NA	TRBV20-1	TRBD2	TRBJ2-4
CASSLRLAGRAQYF	TGTGCCAGCAGCTTGAGACTAGCGGGGAGGGCGCAGTATTTT	NA	TRBV7-2	TRBD2	TRBJ2-3
CASSYSTSDTQYF	TGTGCCAGCAGTTACTCGACCAGCGATACGCAGTATTTT	NA	TRBV6-5	NA	TRBJ2-3
CASSSTRGGPGGNTIYF	TGTGCCAGCAGTTCAACTCGAGGCGGACCGGGGGGAAACACCATATATTTT	NA	TRBV6-5	NA	TRBJ1-3
CASSLVQGTSYEQYF	TGTGCCAGCAGCTTAGTGCAGGGGACGTCCTACGAGCAGTACTTC	NA	TRBV7-8	NA	TRBJ2-7
CASSKDRGAEAFF	TGTGCCAGCAGCAAAGACAGGGGCGCTGAAGCTTTCTTT	NA	TRBV14	TRBD1	TRBJ1-1
CAWLSTGEQYF	TGTGCCTGGCTGAGCACGGGCGAGCAGTACTTC	NA	TRBV30	NA	TRBJ2-7
CASSPGHNMEPQHF	TGTGCCAGCAGCCCGGGCCATAACATGGAGCCCCAGCATTTT	few	TRBV6-5	NA	TRBJ1-5
CASSPRRALTYEQYF	TGTGCCAGCAGCCCCCGACGGGCCCTTACCTACGAGCAGTACTTC	NA	TRBV7-2	NA	TRBJ2-7
CASSNRQGKPYGYTF	TGTGCCAGCAGTAATCGACAGGGGAAACCCTATGGCTACACCTTC	once	TRBV6-5	TRBD1	TRBJ1-2
CASLPLGDTEAFF	TGTGCCAGCCTGCCCCTTGGGGACACTGAAGCTTTCTTT	NA	TRBV19	NA	TRBJ1-1
CASSLVDETQYF	TGTGCCAGCAGCTTAGTGGATGAGACCCAGTACTTC	NA	TRBV7-6	NA	TRBJ2-5
CARRTGTPLQYF	TGCGCCAGAAGAACAGGGACCCCCCTCCAGTACTTC	NA	TRBV23-1	NA	TRBJ2-5
CASSPWGSNTGELFF	TGTGCCAGCTCACCATGGGGATCGAACACCGGGGAGCTGTTTTTT	NA	TRBV18	NA	TRBJ2-2
CASSGGLGPQPQHF	TGTGCCAGCAGTGGGGGTTTGGGGCCTCAGCCCCAGCATTTT	NA	TRBV6-1	NA	TRBJ1-5
CASSQDESYGYTF	TGTGCCAGCAGCCAAGATGAGAGCTATGGCTACACCTTC	NA	TRBV14	NA	TRBJ1-2
CASSSSGTATIGEQFF	TGTGCCAGCAGCTCCTCCGGGACAGCTACAATTGGGGAGCAGTTCTTC	NA	TRBV4-2	TRBD1	TRBJ2-1
CASSQLQETGANVLTF	TGTGCCAGCAGCCAATTACAGGAGACTGGGGCCAACGTCCTGACTTTC	NA	TRBV16	NA	TRBJ2-6
CASSLGNRGTEAFF	TGCGCCAGCAGCTTAGGAAACAGGGGCACTGAAGCTTTCTTT	NA	TRBV5-1	TRBD1	TRBJ1-1
CASSSQLAGGTDTQYF	TGTGCCAGCAGCTCCCAACTAGCGGGGGGCACAGATACGCAGTATTTT	NA	TRBV7-8	TRBD2	TRBJ2-3
CASSQIYEQFF	TGTGCCAGCAGCCAAATTTATGAGCAGTTCTTC	NA	TRBV3-1	NA	TRBJ2-1
CATSRDRDFAEQQYF	TGTGCCACCAGCAGAGATCGAGACTTCGCCGAACAGCAGTACTTC	NA	TRBV15	NA	TRBJ2-7
CASSLGGPNEKLFF	TGTGCCAGCAGCCTGGGAGGTCCTAATGAAAAACTGTTTTTT	NA	TRBV5-4	NA	TRBJ1-4
CAIRDRGNSPLHF	TGTGCCATCCGGGACAGGGGTAATTCACCCCTCCACTTT	NA	TRBV10-3	TRBD1	TRBJ1-6
CSARTGSNYGYTF	TGCAGCGCTAGGACAGGGTCTAACTATGGCTACACCTTC	NA	TRBV29-1	TRBD1	TRBJ1-2
CASKGNSGSTDTQYF	TGTGCCAGCAAGGGAAATAGCGGTTCCACAGATACGCAGTATTTT	NA	TRBV2	NA	TRBJ2-3
CASSLGGFYEQYF	TGTGCCAGCAGCTTGGGAGGGTTCTACGAGCAGTACTTC	NA	TRBV11-2	TRBD2	TRBJ2-7
CASSERGMDGELFF	TGTGCCAGCAGTGAGAGGGGAATGGACGGGGAGCTGTTTTTT	NA	TRBV2	NA	TRBJ2-2
CAWSVSGGKTDTQYF	TGTGCCTGGAGTGTTAGCGGGGGGAAGACAGATACGCAGTATTTT	once	TRBV30	TRBD2	TRBJ2-3
CASGDRLSNQPQHF	TGTGCCAGCGGGGACAGACTTAGCAATCAGCCCCAGCATTTT	NA	TRBV3-1	TRBD1	TRBJ1-5
CASSLDRGSYNEQFF	TGTGCCAGCAGCTTGGACAGGGGTTCGTACAATGAGCAGTTCTTC	NA	TRBV5-6	TRBD1	TRBJ2-1
CATSASGGASNVLTF	TGTGCCACCAGCGCTAGCGGGGGGGCGTCCAACGTCCTGACTTTC	NA	TRBV15	TRBD2	TRBJ2-6
CASSQWRANGYTF	TGCGCCAGCAGTCAATGGAGGGCGAATGGCTACACCTTC	NA	TRBV23-1	NA	TRBJ1-2
CASRLRELQETQYF	TGTGCCAGCAGGCTCCGGGAACTTCAGGAGACCCAGTACTTC	once	TRBV2	NA	TRBJ2-5
CASSITGGIGELFF	TGTGCCAGTAGTATTACTGGGGGCATCGGGGAGCTGTTTTTT	NA	TRBV19	NA	TRBJ2-2
CASSLTGQGETQYF	TGCGCCAGCAGCCTGACCGGGCAGGGGGAGACCCAGTACTTC	once	TRBV5-1	NA	TRBJ2-5
CASYRDRGRRGANVLTF	TGTGCCTCCTACCGGGACAGGGGGCGCCGTGGGGCCAACGTCCTGACTTTC	NA	TRBV30	TRBD1	TRBJ2-6
CSAEERGQETQYF	TGCAGTGCTGAAGAGCGGGGCCAAGAGACCCAGTACTTC	NA	TRBV20-1	TRBD2	TRBJ2-5
CASSRRTGFEAYEQYF	TGTGCCAGTAGCCGCCGGACAGGGTTTGAGGCCTACGAGCAGTACTTC	NA	TRBV19	TRBD1	TRBJ2-7
CASSVAGAINSPLHF	TGTGCCAGCAGCGTAGCCGGGGCGATTAATTCACCCCTCCACTTT	NA	TRBV9	NA	TRBJ1-6
CASSAAGTGNTEAFF	TGTGCCAGCAGCGCCGCCGGGACAGGGAACACTGAAGCTTTCTTT	NA	TRBV5-4	TRBD1	TRBJ1-1
CASSLATGTGMIEQYF	TGCGCCAGCAGCTTGGCAACCGGGACAGGGATGATCGAGCAGTACTTC	NA	TRBV5-1	TRBD1	TRBJ2-7
CASSDIGAGELFF	TGTGCCAGCAGTGACATTGGGGCCGGGGAGCTGTTTTTT	NA	TRBV6-1	NA	TRBJ2-2
CSARDRQGKETQYF	TGCAGTGCTAGAGATAGGCAGGGAAAAGAGACCCAGTACTTC	NA	TRBV20-1	NA	TRBJ2-5
CASSPLAGDNTGELFF	TGCGCCAGCAGCCCTTTAGCGGGTGATAACACCGGGGAGCTGTTTTTT	NA	TRBV4-1	TRBD2	TRBJ2-2
CSVQGGRGSTEAFF	TGCAGCGTTCAAGGGGGCAGGGGAAGCACTGAAGCTTTCTTT	NA	TRBV29-1	TRBD1	TRBJ1-1
CATSRARRTAYGYTF	TGTGCCACCAGCAGAGCAAGGAGGACGGCCTATGGCTACACCTTC	once	TRBV15	NA	TRBJ1-2
CASSPKGWNRAYEQYF	TGCGCCAGCAGCCCCAAAGGGTGGAACAGGGCCTACGAGCAGTACTTC	NA	TRBV5-1	NA	TRBJ2-7